This TCR beta chain was captured in a study of blood T cells in healthy people across ages. The use of a sample-barcoded 5' primer and a J-beta primer mix characterized a second PCR of roughly 7 to 11 cycles. Every sample gave at least 2.5 million paired-end reads containing CDR3. MiXCR, run by TCRdb on the 5' RACE reads, gives a single entry per CDR3 protein. The table lists fewer than 900,000 distinct CDR3 sequences, roughly 41% of them singletons, with 20% to 25% in the top ten. V gave up 3 bases and J gave up 2 bases; unmatched junction bases: 5. The CDR3 consists of 15 residues. Germline V gives CDR1 SGDLS, CDR2 YYNGEE.

This receptor was taken from a woman aged 55-75 years in good health. The chain recombines TRBV9 with TRBJ2-1, with 7 bases identical to TRBD1. The sequenced sample was blood. Written as DNA, the CDR3 is TGTGCCAGCAGCGCGACAGGGAACCCCTACAATGAGCAGTTCTTC. It translates to CASSATGNPYNEQFF. Full variable domain (outside the CDR3, taken from reference TRBV9 and TRBJ2-1): DSGVTQTPKHLITATGQRVTLRCSPRSGDLSVYWYQQSLDQGLQFLIQYYNGEERAKGNILERFSAQQFPDLHSELNLSSLELGDSALYFCASSATGNPYNEQFFGPGTRLTVL.